The T cell receptor beta chain described here comes from a study of blood T cell repertoires in COVID-19. The overall study: Some COVID-19 samples were acute and others convalescent; all came from the United States, Italy and Spain.

A Seattle source enrolled patients during active infection and followed them longitudinally. The J segment lost 3 bases and the V segment lost 2 bases, leaving 4 bases of the junction unmatched. Germline loops: CDR1 SGHRS, CDR2 YFSETQ. The CDR3 spans 15 residues. Clones were sequenced by immunoSEQ multiplex PCR, and TCRdb holds only the in-frame ones, with some missing. The sample lists under 95,000 clones; approximately 89% were seen once. The clonotype was recovered from a man aged 45-65 years with COVID-19, enrolled during active disease. The sequencing input was peripheral blood. The chain couples TRBV5-1 to TRBJ2-1; TRBD2 agrees at 8 bases. In nucleotides, the CDR3 is TGCGCCAGCAGCTTACTAGCGGAAAGCTACAATGAGCAGTTCTTC. It translates to CASSLLAESYNEQFF.